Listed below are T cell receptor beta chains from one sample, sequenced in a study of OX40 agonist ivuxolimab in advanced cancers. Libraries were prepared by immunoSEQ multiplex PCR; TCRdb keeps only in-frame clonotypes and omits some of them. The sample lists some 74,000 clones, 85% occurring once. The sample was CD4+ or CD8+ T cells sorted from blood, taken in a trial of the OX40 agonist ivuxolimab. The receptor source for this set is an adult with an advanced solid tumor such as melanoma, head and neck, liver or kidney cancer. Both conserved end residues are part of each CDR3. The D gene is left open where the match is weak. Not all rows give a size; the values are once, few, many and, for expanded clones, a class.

CDR3: CASSLVGGLAFF; DNA: TGTGCCAGCAGCTTAGTGGGAGGATTGGCTTTCTTT; J: TRBJ1-1; D: -; V: TRBV7-9; size: -
CDR3: CASSLGGLAGYEQYF; DNA: TGTGCCAGCAGCCTCGGGGGGCTAGCGGGCTACGAGCAGTACTTC; J: TRBJ2-7; D: TRBD2; V: TRBV7-3; size: -
CDR3: CASSRDRVYEQYF; DNA: TGTGCCAGCAGCCGGGACAGAGTATACGAGCAGTACTTC; J: TRBJ2-7; D: TRBD1; V: TRBV11-2; size: -
CDR3: CASSLRQRGRNEKLFF; DNA: TGCGCCAGCAGCCTCCGACAACGGGGAAGAAATGAAAAACTGTTTTTT; J: TRBJ1-4; D: -; V: TRBV5-1; size: -
CDR3: CASSFDSGGTDTQYF; DNA: TGTGCCAGCAGCTTTGATAGCGGGGGCACAGATACGCAGTATTTT; J: TRBJ2-3; D: TRBD2; V: TRBV5-4; size: -
CDR3: CSVVSGANVLTF; DNA: TGCAGCGTTGTGTCCGGGGCCAACGTCCTGACTTTC; J: TRBJ2-6; D: -; V: TRBV29-1; size: -
CDR3: CASSWSPNTGELFF; DNA: TGTGCCAGCAGTTGGAGTCCGAACACCGGGGAGCTGTTTTTT; J: TRBJ2-2; D: -; V: TRBV6-5; size: -
CDR3: CASTKGLEQYF; DNA: TGTGCCAGCACCAAGGGGTTGGAGCAGTACTTC; J: TRBJ2-5; D: -; V: TRBV28; size: -
CDR3: CASRFEAGGAFLSYGYTF; DNA: TGTGCCAGCCGATTTGAAGCGGGGGGCGCTTTTTTAAGCTATGGCTACACCTTC; J: TRBJ1-2; D: -; V: TRBV5-6; size: -
CDR3: CASSLAGAKQFF; DNA: TGTGCCAGCAGCTTAGCCGGGGCTAAGCAGTTCTTC; J: TRBJ2-1; D: -; V: TRBV7-2; size: once
CDR3: CASSLSLAVADTQYF; DNA: TGTGCCAGCAGCTTATCCCTAGCGGTTGCAGATACGCAGTATTTT; J: TRBJ2-3; D: TRBD2; V: TRBV7-8; size: -
CDR3: CASTLGQDYGYTF; DNA: TGTGCCAGCACCCTGGGACAGGACTATGGCTACACCTTC; J: TRBJ1-2; D: TRBD1; V: TRBV6-6; size: -
CDR3: CASSADGLALFSDTQYF; DNA: TGTGCCAGCAGCGCCGACGGACTAGCATTATTCTCAGATACGCAGTATTTT; J: TRBJ2-3; D: TRBD2; V: TRBV11-1; size: -
CDR3: CASSPISDRGKETQYF; DNA: TGTGCCAGCAGCCCTATATCTGACAGGGGAAAAGAGACCCAGTACTTC; J: TRBJ2-5; D: TRBD1; V: TRBV7-6; size: -
CDR3: CASSLSGTGGRHGYTF; DNA: TGTGCCAGTAGCCTCTCTGGGACAGGGGGCCGTCATGGCTACACCTTC; J: TRBJ1-2; D: TRBD1; V: TRBV19; size: -
CDR3: CASRSTLGNYEQYF; DNA: TGTGCCAGCAGATCAACACTGGGAAACTACGAGCAGTACTTC; J: TRBJ2-7; D: -; V: TRBV7-2; size: -
CDR3: CASSPYAGANSGANVLTF; DNA: TGTGCCAGCTCACCGTATGCGGGGGCCAACTCTGGGGCCAACGTCCTGACTTTC; J: TRBJ2-6; D: -; V: TRBV18; size: -
CDR3: CASTSGGASSETQYF; DNA: TGTGCCAGTACCTCGGGGGGGGCTAGCTCGGAGACCCAGTACTTC; J: TRBJ2-5; D: TRBD2; V: TRBV7-2; size: few
CDR3: CASTMGGRDGYTF; DNA: TGTGCCAGCACTATGGGGGGGCGAGATGGCTACACCTTC; J: TRBJ1-2; D: -; V: TRBV5-4; size: -